This TCR beta chain was observed in a study of OX40 agonist ivuxolimab in advanced cancers. About the study: Administration of intravenous ivuxolimab to patients occurred every 2 weeks at 0.01 to 10 mg/kg. Dose-escalation patients' cancers were hepatocellular carcinoma, melanoma, renal cell or head and neck cancer. Subjects had a mean age of roughly 60 years, with a range of roughly 20 to 79; more than 75% were male. Partial response was recorded in three patients: one hepatocellular carcinoma and two cutaneous melanoma cases.

This clone appeared a single time. Using immunoSEQ multiplex PCR, the repertoire was profiled, and TCRdb retains in-frame clones only, with some absent. The table shows about 46,000 clones, with 88% occurring only once. V lost 0 bases, J lost 6 bases, and 11 bases lay in between. Germline V CDR1 and CDR2: GTSNPN, SVGIG (reference sequence). The CDR3 runs 13 residues. The sample here was CD4+ or CD8+ T cells sorted from blood, taken in a trial of the OX40 agonist ivuxolimab. V is TRBV30 and J is TRBJ1-2; D unresolved. This TCR was recovered from an adult with an advanced solid tumor such as melanoma, head and neck, liver or kidney cancer. Written as DNA, the CDR3 is TGTGCCTGGAGTGTACTTATAGCCGATGGCTACACCTTC. Encoded protein: CAWSVLIADGYTF.